The source of this T cell receptor (beta chain) is a study of T-cell reconstitution after alpha-beta-depleted transplantation in children. Study-level results: From newly produced T cells came most of the T-cell counts and diversity one year after transplant. At around two months after transplant, the alpha-beta T cells were reportedly derived from several hundred expanded clones that came from non-depleted graft cells. Surviving recipient T cells and intrathymic progenitors accounted for some patients' high TCRbeta diversity at day 60.

Per the germline V gene, CDR1 is SGHRS and CDR2 is YFSETQ. J lost 5 bases, V lost 0 bases, and 7 bases had no gene match. CDR3 size: 15 residues. Unique molecular identifiers featured in how the TCRbeta library was prepared. Each CDR3 protein gets one entry after TCRdb re-called the PCR reads with MiXCR. The sample holds approximately 630,000 distinct CDR3 sequences, under 15% seen once. As regards this clonotype: Its antigen is still unknown.

Here the sequenced sample was PBMCs, taken before TCRalphabeta/CD19-depleted stem cell transplant. The V and J genes are TRBV5-1 and TRBJ2-5; 7 bases map to TRBD1. This TCR was sampled from a girl aged 2-15 years with congenital amegakaryocytic thrombocytopenia, due to receive a stem cell transplant. The CDR3 DNA reads TGCGCCAGCAGCTTGGCCGTCGACAGGGTTGAGACCCAGTACTTC. Translated, it gives CASSLAVDRVETQYF. The full variable domain, rest sourced from reference TRBV5-1 and TRBJ2-5, is KAGVTQTPRYLIKTRGQQVTLSCSPISGHRSVSWYQQTPGQGLQFLFEYFSETQRNKGNFPGRFSGRQFSNSRSEMNVSTLELGDSALYLCASSLAVDRVETQYFGPGTRLLVL.